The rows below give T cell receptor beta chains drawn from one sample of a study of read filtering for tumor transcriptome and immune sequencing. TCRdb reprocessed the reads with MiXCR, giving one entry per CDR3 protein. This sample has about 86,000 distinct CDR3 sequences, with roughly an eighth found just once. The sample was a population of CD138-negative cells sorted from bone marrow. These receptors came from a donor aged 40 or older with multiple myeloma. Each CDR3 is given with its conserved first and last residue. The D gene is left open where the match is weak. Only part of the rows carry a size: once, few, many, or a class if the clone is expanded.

CDR3 DNA: TGTGCCTGGAACGGGTTAGGGGTTGGGAATGAGCAGTTCTTC
CDR3 protein: CAWNGLGVGNEQFF
D gene: NA
clone size: many
V gene: TRBV30
J gene: TRBJ2-1

CDR3 DNA: TGCAGTGCTAGGGAAGACAGGGGATTCACAGATACGCAGTATTTT
CDR3 protein: CSAREDRGFTDTQYF
D gene: TRBD1
clone size: NA
V gene: TRBV20-1
J gene: TRBJ2-3

CDR3 DNA: TGCAGCGTTGAAGGGGCCCGTAACTACGAGCAGTACTTC
CDR3 protein: CSVEGARNYEQYF
D gene: NA
clone size: many
V gene: TRBV29-1
J gene: TRBJ2-7

CDR3 DNA: TGCAGTGCTCCAGGGACAGGGGCAAACACTGAAGCTTTCTTT
CDR3 protein: CSAPGTGANTEAFF
D gene: TRBD1
clone size: NA
V gene: TRBV20-1
J gene: TRBJ1-1

CDR3 DNA: TGCGCCAGCAGCTTGGAGGGATTGGTCAGTTGGGAAAAACTGTTTTTT
CDR3 protein: CASSLEGLVSWEKLFF
D gene: NA
clone size: NA
V gene: TRBV5-1
J gene: TRBJ1-4

CDR3 DNA: TGTGCCAGCAGCTCCTCTGCGGGATCCTACAATGAGCAGTTCTTC
CDR3 protein: CASSSSAGSYNEQFF
D gene: NA
clone size: many
V gene: TRBV7-8
J gene: TRBJ2-1

CDR3 DNA: TGTGCCAGCAGCGTAGGGGCGGGAGGGCCGTCCTACAATGAGCAGTTCTTC
CDR3 protein: CASSVGAGGPSYNEQFF
D gene: TRBD2
clone size: many
V gene: TRBV9
J gene: TRBJ2-1

CDR3 DNA: TGTGCCAGCATCTCCCAGGGGGCTTTCACTGAAGCTTTCTTT
CDR3 protein: CASISQGAFTEAFF
D gene: TRBD1
clone size: NA
V gene: TRBV28
J gene: TRBJ1-1

CDR3 DNA: TGCAGCGTTTTGGTAGCGGGAGAGACCCAGTACTTC
CDR3 protein: CSVLVAGETQYF
D gene: TRBD2
clone size: many
V gene: TRBV29-1
J gene: TRBJ2-5

CDR3 DNA: TGCGCCAGCAGCGCACTAGCCACCACAGATACGCAGTATTTT
CDR3 protein: CASSALATTDTQYF
D gene: NA
clone size: few
V gene: TRBV5-1
J gene: TRBJ2-3

CDR3 DNA: TGTGCCAGCAGTGGTCCGGGACAGGGGATACATACGCAGTATTTT
CDR3 protein: CASSGPGQGIHTQYF
D gene: TRBD1
clone size: many
V gene: TRBV3-1
J gene: TRBJ2-3

CDR3 DNA: TGTGCCGGGGGACTAGCGGGCCCCTCCACCGGGGAGCTGTTTTTT
CDR3 protein: CAGGLAGPSTGELFF
D gene: TRBD2
clone size: few
V gene: TRBV30
J gene: TRBJ2-2

CDR3 DNA: TGTGCCAGCTCACCGACCATGACGGCGGATGAAGCTTTCTTT
CDR3 protein: CASSPTMTADEAFF
D gene: NA
clone size: many
V gene: TRBV18
J gene: TRBJ1-1

CDR3 DNA: TGTGCCAGCAGTCGCGACCAGGGACTCCAGCCCCAGCATTTT
CDR3 protein: CASSRDQGLQPQHF
D gene: NA
clone size: many
V gene: TRBV6-1
J gene: TRBJ1-5

CDR3 DNA: TGTGCCAGCAGCCAAGATGGATCCGGGACCTCCCACCAAGGGTCCTATGGCTACACCTTC
CDR3 protein: CASSQDGSGTSHQGSYGYTF
D gene: NA
clone size: many
V gene: TRBV3-1
J gene: TRBJ1-2

CDR3 DNA: TGCGCCAGCAGCAGCACAGGGACTGGAGAGACCCAGTACTTC
CDR3 protein: CASSSTGTGETQYF
D gene: NA
clone size: many
V gene: TRBV5-1
J gene: TRBJ2-5

CDR3 DNA: TGCGCCAGCAGTCCCTCCGGAACTTACGAGCAGTACTTC
CDR3 protein: CASSPSGTYEQYF
D gene: NA
clone size: many
V gene: TRBV5-1
J gene: TRBJ2-7

CDR3 DNA: TGTGCCAGCAGCTTAGTAGTGTCAAGCGGGAGGGAGCAGAAGCAGTACTTC
CDR3 protein: CASSLVVSSGREQKQYF
D gene: TRBD2
clone size: many
V gene: TRBV7-2
J gene: TRBJ2-7

CDR3 DNA: TGTGCCAGCAGTGAGGACAGGGGGTTTTGGGCAGATACGCAGTATTTT
CDR3 protein: CASSEDRGFWADTQYF
D gene: TRBD1
clone size: many
V gene: TRBV6-1
J gene: TRBJ2-3

CDR3 DNA: TGTGCCAGCAGCTCACAGATGAACACTGAAGCTTTCTTT
CDR3 protein: CASSSQMNTEAFF
D gene: NA
clone size: many
V gene: TRBV27
J gene: TRBJ1-1

CDR3 DNA: TGTGCCAGCAGTTCCGGACCGGTCCTTAACTATGGCTACACCTTC
CDR3 protein: CASSSGPVLNYGYTF
D gene: NA
clone size: many
V gene: TRBV12-3/TRBV12-4
J gene: TRBJ1-2

CDR3 DNA: TGCAGTGCTAGAGATAAAACAGGGGCTGATGAGCAGTCCTTC
CDR3 protein: CSARDKTGADEQSF
D gene: TRBD1
clone size: NA
V gene: TRBV20-1
J gene: TRBJ2-1